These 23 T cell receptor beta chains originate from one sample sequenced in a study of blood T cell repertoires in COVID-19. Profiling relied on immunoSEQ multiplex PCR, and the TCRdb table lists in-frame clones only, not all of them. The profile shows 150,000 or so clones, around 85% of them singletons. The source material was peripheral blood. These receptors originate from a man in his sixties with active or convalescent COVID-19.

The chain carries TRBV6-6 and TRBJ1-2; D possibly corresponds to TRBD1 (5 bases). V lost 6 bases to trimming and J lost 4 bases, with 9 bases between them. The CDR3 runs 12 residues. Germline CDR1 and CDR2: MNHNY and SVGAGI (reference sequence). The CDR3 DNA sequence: TGTGCCAGCAGCGCAGACAGCTATGGCTACACCTTC. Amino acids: CASSADSYGYTF.

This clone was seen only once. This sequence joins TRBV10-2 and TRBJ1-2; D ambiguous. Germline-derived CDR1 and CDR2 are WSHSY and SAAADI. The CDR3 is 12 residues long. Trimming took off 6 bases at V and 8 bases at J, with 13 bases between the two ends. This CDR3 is CASSPREEGYTF. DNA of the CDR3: TGCGCCAGCAGCCCCCGGGAGGAGGGCTACACCTTC.

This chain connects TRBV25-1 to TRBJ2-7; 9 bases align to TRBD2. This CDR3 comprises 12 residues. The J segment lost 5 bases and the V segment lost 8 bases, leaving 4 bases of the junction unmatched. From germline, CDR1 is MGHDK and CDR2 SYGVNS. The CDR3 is CASASGADEQYF. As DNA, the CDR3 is TGTGCCAGCGCTAGCGGGGCGGACGAGCAGTACTTC.

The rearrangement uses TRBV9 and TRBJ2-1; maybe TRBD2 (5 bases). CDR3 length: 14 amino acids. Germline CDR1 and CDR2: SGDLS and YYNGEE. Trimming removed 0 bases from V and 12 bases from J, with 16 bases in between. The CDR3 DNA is TGTGCCAGCAGCGTAGGTGGCTCCTTCCGGGGGCAGTTCTTC. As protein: CASSVGGSFRGQFF.

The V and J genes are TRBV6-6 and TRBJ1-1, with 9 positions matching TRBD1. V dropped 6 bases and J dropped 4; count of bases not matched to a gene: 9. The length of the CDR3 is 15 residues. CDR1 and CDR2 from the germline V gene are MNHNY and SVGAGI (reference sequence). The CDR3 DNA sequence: TGTGCCAGCAGGACCCCACAGGGGGCGACCACTGAAGCTTTCTTT. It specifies CASRTPQGATTEAFF.

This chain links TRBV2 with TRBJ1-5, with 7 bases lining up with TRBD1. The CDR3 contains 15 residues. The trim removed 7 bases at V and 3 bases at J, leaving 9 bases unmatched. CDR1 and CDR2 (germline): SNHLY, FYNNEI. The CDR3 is CASTNGGQINQPQHF. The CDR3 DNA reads TGTGCCAGCACCAACGGGGGACAGATCAATCAGCCCCAGCATTTT.

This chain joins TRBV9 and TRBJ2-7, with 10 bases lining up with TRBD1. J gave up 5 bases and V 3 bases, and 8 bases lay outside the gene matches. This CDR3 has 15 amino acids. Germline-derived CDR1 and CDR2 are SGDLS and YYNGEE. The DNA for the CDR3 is TGTGCCAGCAGCGACGGGACAGGGGAGTTCAACGAGCAGTACTTC. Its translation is CASSDGTGEFNEQYF.

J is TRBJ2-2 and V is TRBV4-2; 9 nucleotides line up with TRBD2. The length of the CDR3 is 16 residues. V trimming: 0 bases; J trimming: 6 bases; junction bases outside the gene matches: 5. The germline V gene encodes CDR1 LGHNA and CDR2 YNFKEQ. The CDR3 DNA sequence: TGTGCCAGCAGCCAAGAGGCTAGCGGGATGGCCGGGGAGCTGTTTTTT. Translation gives CASSQEASGMAGELFF.

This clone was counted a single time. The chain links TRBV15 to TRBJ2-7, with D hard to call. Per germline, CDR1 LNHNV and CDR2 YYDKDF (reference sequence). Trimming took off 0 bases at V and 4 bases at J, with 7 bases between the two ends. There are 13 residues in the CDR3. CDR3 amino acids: CATSRDQNYEQYF. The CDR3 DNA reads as TGTGCCACCAGCAGAGATCAGAATTACGAGCAGTACTTC.

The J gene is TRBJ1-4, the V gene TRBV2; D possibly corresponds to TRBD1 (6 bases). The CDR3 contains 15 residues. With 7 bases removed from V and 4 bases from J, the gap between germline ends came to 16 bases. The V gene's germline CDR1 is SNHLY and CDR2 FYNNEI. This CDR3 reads CASTNPGQNNEKLFF. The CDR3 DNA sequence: TGTGCCAGCACAAACCCGGGACAAAATAATGAAAAACTGTTTTTT.

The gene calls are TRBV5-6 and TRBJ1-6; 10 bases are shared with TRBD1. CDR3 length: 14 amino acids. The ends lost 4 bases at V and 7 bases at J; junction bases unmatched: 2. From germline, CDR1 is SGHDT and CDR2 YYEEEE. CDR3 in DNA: TGTGCCAGCAGCAGGGGACAGGGGAATTCACCCCTCCACTTT. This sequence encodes CASSRGQGNSPLHF.

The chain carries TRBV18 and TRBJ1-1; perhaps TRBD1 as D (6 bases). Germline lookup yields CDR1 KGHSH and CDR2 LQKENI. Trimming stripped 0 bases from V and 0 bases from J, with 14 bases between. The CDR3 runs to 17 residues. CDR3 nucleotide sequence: TGTGCCAGCTCACCACCGACAGGACAACGCATGAACACTGAAGCTTTCTTT. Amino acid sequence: CASSPPTGQRMNTEAFF.

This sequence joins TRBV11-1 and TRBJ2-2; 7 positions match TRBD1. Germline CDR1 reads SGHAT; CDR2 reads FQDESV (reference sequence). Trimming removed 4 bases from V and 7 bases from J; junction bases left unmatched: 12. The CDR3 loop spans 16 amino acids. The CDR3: CASSWGRRQGFGELFF. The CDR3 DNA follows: TGTGCCAGCAGCTGGGGGCGGCGACAGGGCTTCGGGGAGCTGTTTTTT.

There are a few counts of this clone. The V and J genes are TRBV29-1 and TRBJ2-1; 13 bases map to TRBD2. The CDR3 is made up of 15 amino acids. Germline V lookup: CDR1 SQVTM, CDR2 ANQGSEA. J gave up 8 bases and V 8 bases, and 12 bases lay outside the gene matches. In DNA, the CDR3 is TGCAGCTACGTAGAAGGGACTAGCGGGAACCATGAGCAGTTCTTC. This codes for CSYVEGTSGNHEQFF.

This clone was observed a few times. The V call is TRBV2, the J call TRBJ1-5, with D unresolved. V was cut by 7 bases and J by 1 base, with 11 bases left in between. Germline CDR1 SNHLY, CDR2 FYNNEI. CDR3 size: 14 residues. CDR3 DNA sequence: TGTGCCAGCACCGGGGATGGGAGCAATCAGCCCCAGCATTTT. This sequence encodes CASTGDGSNQPQHF.

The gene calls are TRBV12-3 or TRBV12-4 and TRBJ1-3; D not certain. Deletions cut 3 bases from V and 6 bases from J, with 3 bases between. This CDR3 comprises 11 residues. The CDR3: CASSFSNTIYF. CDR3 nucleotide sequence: TGTGCCAGCAGTTTCTCAAACACCATATATTTT.

CDR3 coding DNA: TGTGCCAGTAGTATAGAGGGCGGGGTAGTGCAGCCCCAGCATTTT. It codes for CASSIEGGVVQPQHF. V gene TRBV19 combines with J gene TRBJ1-5; D not resolved. The CDR3 has 15 amino acids. Germline CDR1 LNHDA, CDR2 SQIVND (reference sequence). Between the trimmed V and J ends, which lost 0 bases and 7 bases, there was a span of 13 bases.

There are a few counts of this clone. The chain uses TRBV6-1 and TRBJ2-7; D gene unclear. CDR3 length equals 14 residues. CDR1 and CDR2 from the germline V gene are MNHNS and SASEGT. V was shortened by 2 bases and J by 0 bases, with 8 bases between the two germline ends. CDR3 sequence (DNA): TGTGCCAGCAGTGAATTGTTTAGCTCCTACGAGCAGTACTTC. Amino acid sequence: CASSELFSSYEQYF.

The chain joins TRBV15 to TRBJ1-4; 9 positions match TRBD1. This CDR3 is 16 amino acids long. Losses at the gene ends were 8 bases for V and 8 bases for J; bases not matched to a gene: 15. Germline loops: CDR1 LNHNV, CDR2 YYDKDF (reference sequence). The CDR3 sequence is CATETGGPAKGEKLFF. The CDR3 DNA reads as TGTGCCACCGAAACAGGGGGCCCCGCAAAAGGGGAAAAACTGTTTTTT.

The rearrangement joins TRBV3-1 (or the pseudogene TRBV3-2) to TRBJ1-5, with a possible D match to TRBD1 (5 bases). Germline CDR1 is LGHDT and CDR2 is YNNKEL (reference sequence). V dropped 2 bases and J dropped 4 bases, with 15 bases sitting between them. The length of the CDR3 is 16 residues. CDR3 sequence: CASSQSPGLVNQPQHF. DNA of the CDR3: TGTGCCAGCAGCCAAAGCCCGGGACTTGTGAATCAGCCCCAGCATTTT.

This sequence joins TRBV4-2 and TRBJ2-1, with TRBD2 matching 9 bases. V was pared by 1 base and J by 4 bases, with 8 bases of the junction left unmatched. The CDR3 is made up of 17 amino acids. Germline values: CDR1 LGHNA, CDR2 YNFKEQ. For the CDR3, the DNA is TGTGCCAGCAGCCAAGTAGTGGGACTAGCTGCTTACAATGAGCAGTTCTTC. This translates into CASSQVVGLAAYNEQFF.

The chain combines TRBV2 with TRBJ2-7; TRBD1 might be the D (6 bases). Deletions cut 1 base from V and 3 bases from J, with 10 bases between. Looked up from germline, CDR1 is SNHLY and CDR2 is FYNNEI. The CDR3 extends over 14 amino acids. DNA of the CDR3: TGTGCCAGCAGTGAAGTACAGGGCCACTACGAGCAGTACTTC. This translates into CASSEVQGHYEQYF. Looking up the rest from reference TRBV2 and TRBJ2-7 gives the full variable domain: EPEVTQTPSHQVTQMGQEVILRCVPISNHLYFYWYRQILGQKVEFLVSFYNNEISEKSEIFDDQFSVERPDGSNFTLKIRSTKLEDSAMYFCASSEVQGHYEQYFGPGTRLTVT.

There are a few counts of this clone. CDR3 sequence reads: CASSTGGGWTEAFF. In DNA, the CDR3 is TGTGCCAGCAGTACAGGGGGCGGGTGGACTGAAGCTTTCTTT. V and J are TRBV2 and TRBJ1-1, with TRBD1 identical over 9 bases. With 5 bases clipped from V and 5 bases from J, the junction kept 6 bases outside the gene matches. CDR3 length equals 14 residues. Germline CDR1 reads SNHLY; CDR2 reads FYNNEI.